This passage covers 11 T cell receptor beta chains from one sample sequenced in a study of T-cell memory formation after mild COVID-19. TCRdb used MiXCR to reprocess the 5' RACE reads, holding one entry per CDR3 protein. This sample yields about 610,000 distinct CDR3 sequences, of which 17% are seen a single time; roughly 8.2% belongs to the top ten. Material for sequencing was PBMCs or a T cell subset sorted from them (not recorded which). The receptors were sampled from an adult woman who had mild COVID-19 (a few samples of this study predate the infection). Cell type and time point are not known.

This clonotype came up a few times. V usage is TRBV19 and J usage is TRBJ2-6, with D possibly matching TRBD1 (6 bases). Germline V gene lookup returns CDR1 LNHDA and CDR2 SQIVND (reference sequence). The CDR3 extends over 15 amino acids. V lost 10 bases and J 0 bases, leaving 13 bases between the germline ends. CDR3 in amino acids: CAIPGQTSGANVLTF. As DNA, the CDR3 is TGTGCCATCCCGGGACAAACCTCTGGGGCCAACGTCCTGACTTTC.

This clonotype was counted once. The CDR3 loop is CASSREYQGTQYF. The CDR3 region has the DNA TGTGCCAGCAGCCGGGAATATCAGGGGACCCAGTACTTC. The chain is built from TRBV7-7 and TRBJ2-5; D possibly uses TRBD1 or TRBD2 (5 bases each). This CDR3 is built from 13 residues. Germline CDR1 reads SSHAT; CDR2 reads FNYEAQ (reference sequence). The ends were cut back, 5 bases at V and 7 bases at J, with 14 bases in the middle.

The chain links TRBV11-2 to TRBJ2-2, with D possibly being TRBD1 (6 bases). Trimming removed 6 bases from V and 2 bases from J, with 16 bases in between. The germline CDR1 and CDR2 sequences are SGHAT and FQNNGV. The CDR3 is 16 amino acids. The CDR3 DNA is TGTGCCAGCAGAAAACCGGGGACACGAAACACCGGGGAGCTGTTTTTT. Amino acids: CASRKPGTRNTGELFF.

This chain connects TRBV20-1 to TRBJ2-5; no clear D. The CDR3 contains 10 residues. V lost 4 bases, J lost 5 bases, and 5 bases lay in between. Per germline, CDR1 DFQATT and CDR2 SNEGSKA (reference sequence). The DNA for the CDR3 is TGCAGTGCTACCTGGGAGACCCAGTACTTC. Encoded protein: CSATWETQYF.

This clonotype has just a few counts. The V call is TRBV5-4, the J call TRBJ2-2; 8 bases line up with TRBD1. V lost 0 bases, J lost 7 bases, and 8 bases stayed unmatched. Germline V CDR1 and CDR2: SGHNT, YYREEE (reference sequence). This CDR3 is 16 amino acids long. The CDR3 DNA sequence: TGTGCCAGCAGCTTGGTGGCAGGGGGCGTCCACGGGGAGCTGTTTTTT. Protein sequence: CASSLVAGGVHGELFF. Full variable domain (missing parts from reference TRBV5-4 and TRBJ2-2): ETGVTQSPTHLIKTRGQQVTLRCSSQSGHNTVSWYQQALGQGPQFIFQYYREEENGRGNFPPRFSGLQFPNYSSELNVNALELDDSALYLCASSLVAGGVHGELFFGEGSRLTVL.

The sample holds a few counts of this clonotype. The gene calls are TRBV24-1 and TRBJ1-1; no clear D. CDR1 KGHDR and CDR2 SFDVKD come from the germline V gene. The germline V and J ends were trimmed by 9 bases and 1 base, with 8 bases remaining between them. The CDR3 sequence is 12 residues long. The CDR3 DNA reads TGTGCCACCGACGACCCGAACACTGAAGCTTTCTTT. Its translation is CATDDPNTEAFF.

The gene calls are TRBV4-3 and TRBJ2-7; TRBD1 matches at 9 bases. Germline CDR1 is LGHNA and CDR2 is YSLEER. The CDR3 covers 14 residues. V was pared by 3 bases and J by 5 bases, with 5 bases of the junction left unmatched. CDR3 amino acids: CASSQGQGVNEQYF. The CDR3 nucleotides read TGCGCCAGCAGCCAGGGACAGGGTGTAAACGAGCAGTACTTC.

The rearrangement links TRBV7-2 to TRBJ2-7, with D tentatively TRBD2 (7 bases). In germline, CDR1 is SGHTA, CDR2 FQGNSA. CDR3 length: 16 amino acids. Deletions cut 1 base from V and 2 bases from J, with 15 bases between. This CDR3 reads CASSLEGGRPAYEQYF. CDR3 DNA sequence: TGTGCCAGCAGCTTAGAGGGGGGGCGCCCCGCCTACGAGCAGTACTTC.

This chain uses TRBV30 with TRBJ2-7, with D tentatively TRBD2 (5 bases). Germline CDR1 and CDR2: GTSNPN and SVGIG (reference sequence). V gave up 2 bases and J gave up 0 bases, with 11 bases separating them. This CDR3 contains 14 residues. CDR3 nucleotides: TGTGCCTGGAGTATGGAAGGAGGCTCCTACGAGCAGTACTTC. Translation: CAWSMEGGSYEQYF. Full variable domain (remainder filled in from reference TRBV30 and TRBJ2-7): SQTIHQWPATLVQPVGSPLSLECTVEGTSNPNLYWYRQAAGRGLQLLFYSVGIGQISSEVPQNLSASRPQDRQFILSSKKLLLSDSGFYLCAWSMEGGSYEQYFGPGTRLTVT.

This clonotype was recorded many times. The J gene is TRBJ1-1, the V gene TRBV7-9, with 7 bases that match TRBD1. The CDR3 runs 17 residues. Germline CDR1 is SEHNR and CDR2 is FQNEAQ (reference sequence). With V trimmed by 5 bases and J by 3 bases, 15 bases remained unmatched. The CDR3 here is CASSPKVGGEGDTEAFF. The CDR3 DNA is TGTGCCAGCAGCCCAAAGGTAGGGGGCGAAGGGGACACTGAAGCTTTCTTT.

CDR3 DNA: TGCGCCAGCAGCCCCGTTGGGGAGCTGTTTTTT. Translated: CASSPVGELFF. The chain combines TRBV4-1 with TRBJ2-2; D unresolved. The CDR3 sequence is 11 residues long. Trimming removed 4 bases at V and 8 bases at J, with 5 bases between. Looked up from germline, CDR1 is MGHRA and CDR2 is YSYEKL.